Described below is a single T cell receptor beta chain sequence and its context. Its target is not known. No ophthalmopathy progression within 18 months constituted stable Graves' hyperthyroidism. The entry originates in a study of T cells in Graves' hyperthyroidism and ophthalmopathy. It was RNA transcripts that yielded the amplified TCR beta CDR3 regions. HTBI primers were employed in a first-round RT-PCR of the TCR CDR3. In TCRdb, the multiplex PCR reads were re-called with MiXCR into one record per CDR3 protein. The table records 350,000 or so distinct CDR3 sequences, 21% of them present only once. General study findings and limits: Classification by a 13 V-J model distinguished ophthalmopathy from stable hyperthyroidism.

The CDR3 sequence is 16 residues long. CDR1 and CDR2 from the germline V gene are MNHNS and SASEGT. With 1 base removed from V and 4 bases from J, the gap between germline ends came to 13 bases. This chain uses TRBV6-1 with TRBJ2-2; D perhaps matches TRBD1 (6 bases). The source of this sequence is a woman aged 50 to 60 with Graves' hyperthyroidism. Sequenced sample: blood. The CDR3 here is CASSEGYRVFTGELFF. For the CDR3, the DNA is TGTGCCAGCAGTGAAGGTTACAGGGTCTTCACCGGGGAGCTGTTTTTT.